These 17 T cell receptor beta chains were all obtained from the same sample, sequenced in a study of cytomegalovirus exposure and HLA in healthy donors. This PCR relied on a set of 60 Vbeta primers and 13 Jbeta primers. TCRdb's table, derived via immunoSEQ multiplex PCR, lists solely in-frame clones and lacks some. The sample yields some 84,000 clones, roughly 78% seen once. The source material was PBMCs. The receptors originated from a male donor in good health and CMV-seropositive.

The chain carries TRBV6-5 and TRBJ2-3; 8 bases fit TRBD2. The V gene end was trimmed by 0 bases and the J gene end by 8 bases; junction bases not matched to a gene: 10. The germline V gene has CDR1 MNHEY and CDR2 SVGAGI. CDR3 length equals 16 residues. The CDR3 sequence is CASSYSGDGRAATQYF. The DNA for the CDR3 is TGTGCCAGCAGTTACTCGGGGGACGGGAGGGCCGCTACGCAGTATTTT.

The chain couples TRBV28 to TRBJ2-7; 7 nucleotides line up with TRBD2. Germline CDR1 and CDR2: MDHEN and SYDVKM. This CDR3 region has 11 residues. V lost 10 bases, J lost 0 bases, and 0 bases stayed unmatched. CDR3 protein: CATGGSYEQYF. The CDR3 bases are TGTGCCACGGGAGGCTCCTACGAGCAGTACTTC.

The CDR3 region has the DNA TGTGCCAGCAGCTCACGTAGCGGGAGGAGCTCCTACGAGCAGTACTTC. Residues: CASSSRSGRSSYEQYF. The chain carries TRBV11-2 and TRBJ2-7, with 10 bases aligning to TRBD2. Germline CDR1 is SGHAT and CDR2 is FQNNGV. V lost 4 bases to trimming and J lost 0 bases; unmatched junction nucleotides: 6. This CDR3 is built from 16 residues. The full variable domain, in which reference TRBV11-2 and TRBJ2-7 provide the parts outside the CDR3, is EAGVAQSPRYKIIEKRQSVAFWCNPISGHATLYWYQQILGQGPKLLIQFQNNGVVDDSQLPKDRFSAERLKGVDSTLKIQPAKLEDSAVYLCASSSRSGRSSYEQYFGPGTRLTVT.

This clone was seen just once. J is TRBJ2-7 and V is TRBV28; the match to TRBD1 covers 7 bases. V shed 6 bases, J shed 9 bases, and the junction held 8 bases outside the gene matches. CDR3 length: 12 amino acids. Germline-derived CDR1 and CDR2 are MDHEN and SYDVKM. CDR3 protein: CASRTGTAVQYF. Written as DNA, the CDR3 is TGTGCCAGCAGAACTGGGACAGCGGTGCAGTACTTC.

This chain uses TRBV10-3 with TRBJ2-1; 9 bases match TRBD2. With V trimmed by 0 bases and J by 0 bases, 9 bases remained unmatched. CDR3 length: 19 amino acids. Germline CDR1 ENHRY, CDR2 SYGVKD. The CDR3 nucleotides are TGTGCCATCAGTGAGTCTGCAAGCGGGAGGTTAAGCTCCTACAATGAGCAGTTCTTC. Translating it yields CAISESASGRLSSYNEQFF.

This clone was seen a single time. The chain uses TRBV5-8 and TRBJ2-7; TRBD2 might be the D (6 bases). From germline, CDR1 is SGHTS and CDR2 YDEGEE. With 3 bases removed from V and 4 bases from J, the gap between germline ends came to 17 bases. The CDR3 spans 15 residues. The CDR3 reads CASSSGVGPPYEQYF. Here the CDR3 DNA reads TGTGCCAGCAGCTCGGGGGTAGGACCGCCTTACGAGCAGTACTTC.

The CDR3 spells CASSPGQSSGNTIYF. The CDR3 coding sequence is TGTGCCAGCTCACCCGGACAAAGCTCTGGAAACACCATATATTTT. J is TRBJ1-3 and V is TRBV18, with a weak D call TRBD1 (5 bases). CDR3 length: 15 residues. Per the germline V gene, CDR1 is KGHSH and CDR2 is LQKENI. The V and J ends lost 3 bases and 0 bases respectively, with 9 bases between them.

The table lists this clone with a count of one. This sequence joins TRBV7-9 and TRBJ1-1; D is undetermined. The V end was cut by 2 bases, the J end by 11 bases, with 18 bases between. This CDR3 has 14 residues. Germline V gene lookup returns CDR1 SEHNR and CDR2 FQNEAQ (reference sequence). In DNA, the CDR3 is TGTGCCAGCAGCTTACCAGGCTCCGGGATGGGGGCTTTCTTT. Translation: CASSLPGSGMGAFF.

The J gene is TRBJ2-1, the V gene TRBV6-6, with D possibly TRBD2 on 6 matching bases. The CDR3 totals 15 residues. CDR1 and CDR2 (germline): MNHNY, SVGAGI (reference sequence). V gave up 0 bases and J gave up 7 bases, with 13 bases separating them. CDR3 region: CASSYSSLAWNEQFF. CDR3 nucleotides: TGTGCCAGCAGTTACTCTTCGCTAGCGTGGAATGAGCAGTTCTTC.

The chain has TRBV5-4 and TRBJ1-1; D may be TRBD1 (6 bases). The CDR3 is made up of 13 amino acids. The V gene's germline CDR1 is SGHNT and CDR2 YYREEE (reference sequence). The V gene lost 4 bases and the J gene lost 5 bases, with 12 bases spanning the gap. Here the CDR3 reads CASSPGAGTEAFF. For the CDR3, the DNA is TGTGCCAGCAGCCCAGGGGCAGGTACTGAAGCTTTCTTT.

The chain employs TRBV10-3 and TRBJ2-1; TRBD2 matches 9 bases. Germline CDR1 reads ENHRY; CDR2 reads SYGVKD. The J segment lost 3 bases and the V segment lost 3 bases, leaving 12 bases of the junction unmatched. This CDR3 is built from 18 residues. The CDR3 region is CAISDGLAGAISYNEQFF. CDR3 nucleotide sequence: TGTGCCATCAGTGATGGGTTAGCGGGAGCGATAAGCTACAATGAGCAGTTCTTC.

This chain connects TRBV5-6 to TRBJ2-1; 11 bases fit TRBD1. V was pared by 0 bases and J by 7 bases, with 3 bases of the junction left unmatched. The germline V gene encodes CDR1 SGHDT and CDR2 YYEEEE. The CDR3 length is 15 residues. The CDR3 bases are TGTGCCAGCAGCTTGGTTGGGACAGGGGGGAATGAGCAGTTCTTC. It codes for CASSLVGTGGNEQFF.

This sequence joins TRBV9 and TRBJ2-1, with a possible D match to TRBD2 (7 bases). In germline, CDR1 is SGDLS, CDR2 YYNGEE. The CDR3 contains 17 residues. V lost 1 base and J lost 6, with 20 bases in between. In nucleotides, the CDR3 is TGTGCCAGCAGCGTAAATGTCGGGGGGCGATTTGTCAATGAGCAGTTCTTC. The encoded protein is CASSVNVGGRFVNEQFF.

This clone came up once. The V gene is TRBV28, the J gene TRBJ2-2; 7 bases line up with TRBD1. From germline, CDR1 is MDHEN and CDR2 SYDVKM. After removal of 8 bases from V and 4 bases from J, the junction contained 7 bases not matched to a gene. The CDR3 sequence is 14 residues long. The CDR3 sequence: CASLQGLLTGELFF. The CDR3 DNA sequence: TGTGCCAGCCTACAGGGGCTACTCACCGGGGAGCTGTTTTTT.

This chain uses TRBV5-1 with TRBJ2-7, with 9 bases that match TRBD1. Trimming cost V 3 bases and J 5 bases; bases outside gene matches: 9. CDR3 length equals 15 residues. From germline, CDR1 is SGHRS and CDR2 YFSETQ. The CDR3 loop is CASSYLQGALDEQYF. CDR3 DNA sequence: TGCGCCAGCAGCTATTTACAGGGGGCGCTTGACGAGCAGTACTTC.

V usage is TRBV18 and J usage is TRBJ1-1; D might be TRBD1 (5 bases). From germline, CDR1 is KGHSH and CDR2 LQKENI. The V gene lost 6 bases and the J gene lost 4 bases, with 12 bases spanning the gap. The CDR3 is 13 residues long. CDR3 amino acids: CASSPVGGTEAFF. The CDR3 coding sequence is TGTGCCAGCTCGCCCGTGGGGGGCACTGAAGCTTTCTTT.

This clone has only a few counts. The rearrangement uses TRBV14 and TRBJ2-2; possible D gene TRBD1, 5 bases. Germline-derived CDR1 and CDR2 are SGHDN and FVKESK. This CDR3 has 16 residues. Trimming shortened V by 1 base and J by 4 bases, and 13 bases separated the two germline ends. This chain's CDR3 is CASSQGQGRPTGELFF. The CDR3 nucleotides are TGTGCCAGCAGCCAAGGGCAGGGTAGGCCCACCGGGGAGCTGTTTTTT.